Detailed here is one T cell receptor (beta chain). The sample originates from a study of CD8 T cells in Susac syndrome. The RNA input was roughly 0.45 to 1 ug, and it was reverse transcribed with random hexamers. The authors amplified TCR beta CDR3 across 54 Vbeta and 13 Jbeta using immunoSEQ multiplex PCR. TCRdb reprocessed the immunoSEQ multiplex PCR reads via MiXCR and lists one record per CDR3 protein. The sample has 250,000 to 300,000 distinct CDR3 sequences, roughly 85% seen once. Specimen: CD8+ T cells from PBMCs. The clonotype originates from a human donor with multiple sclerosis.

In DNA, the CDR3 is TGTGCCAGCAGTTTATCAGATGGCGCTGAAGCTTTCTTT. This translates into CASSLSDGAEAFF. This sequence joins TRBV28 and TRBJ1-1, with D uncertain. V was shortened by 1 base and J by 6 bases, with 9 bases between the two germline ends. The length of the CDR3 is 13 residues. Germline CDR1 and CDR2: MDHEN and SYDVKM.